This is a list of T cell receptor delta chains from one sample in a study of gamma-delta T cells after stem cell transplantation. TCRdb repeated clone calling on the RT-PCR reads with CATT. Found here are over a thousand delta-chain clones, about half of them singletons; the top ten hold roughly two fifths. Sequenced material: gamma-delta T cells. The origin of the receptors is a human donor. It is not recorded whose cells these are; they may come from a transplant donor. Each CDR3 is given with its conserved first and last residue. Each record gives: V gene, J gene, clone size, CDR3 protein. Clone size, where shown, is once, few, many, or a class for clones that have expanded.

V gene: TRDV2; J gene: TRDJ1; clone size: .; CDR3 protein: CACDTLGGTEVNTDKLIF
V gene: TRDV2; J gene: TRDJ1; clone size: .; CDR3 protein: CACDTVGDSRKLIF
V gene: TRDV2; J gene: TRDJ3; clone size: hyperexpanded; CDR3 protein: CACDTVSGWGTPLRLSSWDTRQMFF
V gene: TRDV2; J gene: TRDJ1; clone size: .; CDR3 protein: CACDFLGAFNTDKLIF
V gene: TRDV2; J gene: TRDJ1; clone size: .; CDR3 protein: CACDAIGPLGDTRTDKLIF
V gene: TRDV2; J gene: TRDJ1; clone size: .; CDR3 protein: CACDTLLGDAGKLIF
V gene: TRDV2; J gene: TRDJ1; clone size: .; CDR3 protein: CACDTVGLGDTQDKLIF
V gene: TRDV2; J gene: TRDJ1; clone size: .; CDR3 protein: CACDVLGASFTDKLIF
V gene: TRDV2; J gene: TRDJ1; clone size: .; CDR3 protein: CACDPLTGGSTTDKLIF
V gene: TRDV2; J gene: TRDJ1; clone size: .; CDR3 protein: CACDTLRSPLVLGDTPIWSDKLIF
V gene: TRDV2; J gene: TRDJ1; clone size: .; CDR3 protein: CACDTLTSELRRRVDKLIF
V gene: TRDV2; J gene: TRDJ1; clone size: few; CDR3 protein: CACDTLGGQTDKLIF
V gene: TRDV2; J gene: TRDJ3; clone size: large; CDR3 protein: CACDTVDSDSWDTRQMFF
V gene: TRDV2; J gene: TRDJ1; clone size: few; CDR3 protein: CACDPLAGGSTDKLIF
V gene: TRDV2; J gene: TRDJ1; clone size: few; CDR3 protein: CACDTVRTGGYASDTDKLIF
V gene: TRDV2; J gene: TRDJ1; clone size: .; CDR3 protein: CACDGVLGDTRGTDKLIF
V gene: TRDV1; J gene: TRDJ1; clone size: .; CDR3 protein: CALGELAPYANSIRRLIF
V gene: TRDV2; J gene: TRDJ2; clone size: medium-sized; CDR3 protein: CACDTVVLGDTQALTAQLFF
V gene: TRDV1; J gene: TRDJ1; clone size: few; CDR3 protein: CALGELGPLPTMGDVIDKLIF
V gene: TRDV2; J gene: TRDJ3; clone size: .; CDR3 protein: CACDNILEGDISWDTRQMFF
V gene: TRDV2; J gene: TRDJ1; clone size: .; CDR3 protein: CACDGLSLAQLGDPYTDKLIF
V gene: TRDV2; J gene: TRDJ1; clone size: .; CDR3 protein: CACEHLTSGPRGHTDKLIF
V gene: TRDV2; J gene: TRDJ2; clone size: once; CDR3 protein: CACDPLLWDLTAQLFF
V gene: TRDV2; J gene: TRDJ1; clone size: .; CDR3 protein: CACDSLTGGEYTDKLIF